This TCR beta chain was retrieved from a study of shared clonotypes between healthy human individuals. Points from the study as a whole: Memory subsets generally showed smaller estimated richness than naive subsets did. Limitation of the genetic and exposure-history diversity represented came from the few donors.

Germline CDR1 SEHNR, CDR2 FQNEAQ (reference sequence). V lost 5 bases, J lost 2 bases, and 13 bases lay in between. The CDR3 is 14 amino acids. A note on this clone: Its antigen is as yet unknown.

This was a deep-level run. Per sorted-subset replicate PCR, input was approximately 0.2 ug DNA, representing tens of thousands of T cell genomes. Generated by immunoSEQ multiplex PCR, the TCRdb table keeps only in-frame clones and is missing some. The sample holds some 1.5 million clones, under 99% seen once. The receptor was derived from a man aged 30-40 years in good health. The V and J genes are TRBV7-9 and TRBJ2-7; no definite D call. The sample consisted of naive CD4+ T cells sorted from blood. The subset is: CD45RA+ positively selected. CDR3 sequence (DNA): TGTGCCAGCAGCCCCGTGTTTTCTCCCTACGAGCAGTACTTC. Protein sequence: CASSPVFSPYEQYF.